This T cell receptor beta chain comes out of a study of post-analysis software for immune sequencing data (dated by TCRdb to the mid-2010s). Concerning the study at large: Relapsing-remitting, secondary progressive and progressive-relapsing multiple sclerosis were recorded as disease courses, and subtype annotation was lacking for some patients. The multiple sclerosis patient repertoires were compared with under 13 previously published healthy control repertoires from donors aged about 6 to 28 years. A subset of samples was prepared in parallel using single-end sample barcoding, then pooled and co-amplified after Illumina adapter ligation. Study-level results and caveats: About five TRBV segments, including TRBV5-6, TRBV5-1 and TRBV20-1, were significantly more frequent in patients than controls. The control group was slightly older than the multiple sclerosis patient group. Direct clustering with F measure showed strong co-clustering of samples prepared in the same batch, prompting a batch-effect correction. Normalized Chao1 diversity was significantly lower in multiple sclerosis patients than controls, suggesting substantial peripheral T-cell clonal expansion.

Library prep was done by PCR. The instrument given in TCRdb is Illumina HiSeq 2500. To reduce PCR and sequencing biases, unique molecular identifiers were built into the TCR beta cDNA libraries. Approximately 500,000 cDNA molecules were obtained per 1 to 10 million input T cells, so each molecule approximated one T cell. Patient libraries were prepared and sequenced with the same protocol used for the earlier healthy control dataset. Within a given batch, samples were prepared together, multiplexed and sequenced on the same HiSeq lane. The authors' analysis ran thus. MIGEC was used to process the raw barcoded reads, and molecular identifier groups with only a single read were discarded before consensus assembly and CDR3 extraction. VDJtools was used for post-analysis of the clonotype tables, with diversity normalized by down-sampling every dataset to the smallest sample size. To correct batch-related cross-sample contamination, repertoire overlap clustering matched CDR3 amino acid sequences but not nucleotide sequences. In-frame beta chains were kept once TCRdb had trimmed the public reads at Q25 with fastp and called clones with MiXCR. Every entry covers one CDR3 protein and lists the most common genes and DNA from its rows. TCRdb assigned the V and J calls; the authors' analysis was not used. The sample records under 650,000 distinct CDR3 sequences, 44% of which are singletons. Jointly, the top ten make up about 1.8% of the sample.

Concerning this clonotype: This receptor's antigen is unknown. No base quality values were provided; no much bigger clone lies one nucleotide off.

Trimming takes 0 bases from V and 7 bases from J, and the germline ends sit 13 bases apart. The CDR3 contains 14 residues, cysteine and phenylalanine counted. CDR3 DNA only is kept here, 42 bases in frame from base 1. According to the germline V gene, CDR1 reads SGHRS and CDR2 reads YFSETQ. To demonstrate the VDJtools post-analysis software, the study profiled TCR beta repertoires from the peripheral blood of about a dozen young patients with multiple sclerosis. The multiple sclerosis patients were children and adolescents between roughly 6 and 16 years of age. The rearrangement joined TRBV5-1 to TRBJ1-2; the D segment could be TRBD1, given 6 matching bases. This clonotype originated in a girl between 5 and 17 years old with multiple sclerosis. The sample comprised blood. The DNA sequence is TGCGCCAGCAGCTTGGCGGGCAGGGGTGCTGGCTACACCTTC. It translates as CASSLAGRGAGYTF.